This T cell receptor beta chain is drawn from a study of control samples from healthy donors and cancer patients. Per germline, CDR1 SGDLS and CDR2 YYNGEE. This CDR3 is built from 17 residues. V was clipped by 3 bases and J by 1 base; unmatched bases: 8. Assay used: immunoSEQ multiplex PCR; TCRdb lists only in-frame clones, some missing. The table records some 120,000 clones, about nine tenths of them present only once. The source is a man in his late teens or twenties in good health. Sequencing was performed on blood. V usage is TRBV9 and J usage is TRBJ2-3; 10 bases match TRBD2. CDR3 bases: TGTGCCAGCAGCGCCGACTTAGGGACTAGCGGCACAGATACGCAGTATTTT. It translates to CASSADLGTSGTDTQYF.